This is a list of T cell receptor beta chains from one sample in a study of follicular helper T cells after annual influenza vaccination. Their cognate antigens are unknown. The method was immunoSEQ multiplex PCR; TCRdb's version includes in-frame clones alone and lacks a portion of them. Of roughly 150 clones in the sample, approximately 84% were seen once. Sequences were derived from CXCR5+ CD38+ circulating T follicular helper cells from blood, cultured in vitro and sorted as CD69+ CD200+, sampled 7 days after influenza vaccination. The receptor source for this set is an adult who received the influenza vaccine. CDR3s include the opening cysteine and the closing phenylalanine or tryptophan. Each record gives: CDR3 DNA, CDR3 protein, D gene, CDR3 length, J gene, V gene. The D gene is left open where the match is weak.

CDR3 DNA: TGTGCCTGGAGTGACCTGGGAAGGGGGGAGCTGTTTTTT; CDR3 protein: CAWSDLGRGELFF; D gene: -; CDR3 length: 13; J gene: TRBJ2-2; V gene: TRBV30
CDR3 DNA: TGTGCCAGCAGCCCGTCCTCCTACAATGAGCAGTTCTTC; CDR3 protein: CASSPSSYNEQFF; D gene: -; CDR3 length: 13; J gene: TRBJ2-1; V gene: TRBV7-2
CDR3 DNA: TGTGCCAGCAGCTTAGTCCTCTCCGAGCAGTACTTC; CDR3 protein: CASSLVLSEQYF; D gene: -; CDR3 length: 12; J gene: TRBJ2-7; V gene: TRBV7-9
CDR3 DNA: TGTGCCAGCAGCTTAGATCGGATAGGGACCGGGGAGCTGTTTTTT; CDR3 protein: CASSLDRIGTGELFF; D gene: -; CDR3 length: 15; J gene: TRBJ2-2; V gene: TRBV7-8
CDR3 DNA: TGTGCCATCCGGTCCTCCGGAGGGGGCGCTGGCAAAAACATTCAGTACTTC; CDR3 protein: CAIRSSGGGAGKNIQYF; D gene: -; CDR3 length: 17; J gene: TRBJ2-4; V gene: TRBV10-3
CDR3 DNA: TGTGCCAGCTCACCACGACAGGGGGACACTGAAGCTTTCTTT; CDR3 protein: CASSPRQGDTEAFF; D gene: TRBD1; CDR3 length: 14; J gene: TRBJ1-1; V gene: TRBV18
CDR3 DNA: TGTGCCAGCAGCTTAGGACAGGGGGGAGGCAATGAGCAGTTCTTC; CDR3 protein: CASSLGQGGGNEQFF; D gene: TRBD1; CDR3 length: 15; J gene: TRBJ2-1; V gene: TRBV11-2
CDR3 DNA: TGCGCCAGCCAGGGCGGGGGAGGGAACACTGAAGCTTTCTTT; CDR3 protein: CASQGGGGNTEAFF; D gene: -; CDR3 length: 14; J gene: TRBJ1-1; V gene: TRBV5-1
CDR3 DNA: TGTGCCTGGAGTGAACTTACAGGGAGTCAGCCCCAGCATTTT; CDR3 protein: CAWSELTGSQPQHF; D gene: -; CDR3 length: 14; J gene: TRBJ1-5; V gene: TRBV30
CDR3 DNA: TGTGCCAGCAGCCAAGAATCGCGGGGACAGGGGGGTGAAAAACTGTTTTTT; CDR3 protein: CASSQESRGQGGEKLFF; D gene: TRBD1; CDR3 length: 17; J gene: TRBJ1-4; V gene: TRBV4-2
CDR3 DNA: TGTGCCAGTAAAGAGGGGCGGAGCACAGATACGCAGTATTTT; CDR3 protein: CASKEGRSTDTQYF; D gene: -; CDR3 length: 14; J gene: TRBJ2-3; V gene: TRBV19
CDR3 DNA: TGCGCCAGCAGCTTTAGCCCGAACACCGGGGAGCTGTTTTTT; CDR3 protein: CASSFSPNTGELFF; D gene: -; CDR3 length: 14; J gene: TRBJ2-2; V gene: TRBV5-1
CDR3 DNA: TGTGCCAGCAGTCAAGTGTCAGGCGGTGACACCATATATTTT; CDR3 protein: CASSQVSGGDTIYF; D gene: -; CDR3 length: 14; J gene: TRBJ1-3; V gene: TRBV7-9